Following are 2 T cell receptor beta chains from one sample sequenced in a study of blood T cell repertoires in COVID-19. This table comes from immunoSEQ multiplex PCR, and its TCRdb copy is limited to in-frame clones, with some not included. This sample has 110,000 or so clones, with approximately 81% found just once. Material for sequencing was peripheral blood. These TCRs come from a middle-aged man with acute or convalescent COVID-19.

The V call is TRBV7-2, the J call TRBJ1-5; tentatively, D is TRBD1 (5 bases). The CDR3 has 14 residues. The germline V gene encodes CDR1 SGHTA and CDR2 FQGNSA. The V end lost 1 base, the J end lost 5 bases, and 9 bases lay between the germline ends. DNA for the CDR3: TGTGCCAGCAGCTTAGAACCAGGGTATCAGCCCCAGCATTTT. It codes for CASSLEPGYQPQHF.

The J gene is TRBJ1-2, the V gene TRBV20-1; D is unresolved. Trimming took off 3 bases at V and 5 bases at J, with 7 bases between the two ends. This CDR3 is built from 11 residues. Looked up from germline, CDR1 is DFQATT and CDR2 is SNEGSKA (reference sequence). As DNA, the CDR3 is TGCAGTGCTAGCAGGCCATATGGCTACACCTTC. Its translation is CSASRPYGYTF.